This TCR beta chain was retrieved from a study of T cells in Graves' hyperthyroidism and ophthalmopathy. With regard to this clonotype: Its cognate antigen is unknown. A much larger clone lies a single base off, so this may be a read error.

The CDR3 spans 13 residues. Trimming pared 6 bases from V and 6 bases from J, leaving 11 bases between. From RNA transcripts, TCR beta CDR3 regions were amplified. HTBI primers drove first-round RT-PCR of the TCR CDR3. TCRdb used MiXCR to reprocess the multiplex PCR reads, holding one entry per CDR3 protein. The sample consists of a few hundred thousand distinct CDR3 sequences, 15% to 20% of them appearing once. Overall study findings and caveats: The model identified upcoming ophthalmopathy a median roughly 6 months ahead of onset. Most thyroid-expanded clonotypes above 0.001 were also found in blood.

Stable Graves' hyperthyroidism meant no ophthalmopathy progression within 18 months. Uncontrolled infection, other autoimmune disease, pregnancy and lactation each barred patients from inclusion. Source material: blood. V gene TRBV12-3 or TRBV12-4 combines with J gene TRBJ1-4; maybe TRBD1 (5 bases). This sequence originates from a woman aged 50 to 65 with Graves' hyperthyroidism. The CDR3: CASSSGPDEKLFF. The CDR3 coding sequence is TGTGCCAGCAGCTCGGGGCCCGATGAAAAACTGTTTTTT.